A selection of T cell receptor beta chains follows, all from one sample in a study of cytomegalovirus exposure and HLA in healthy donors. TCRdb's table, derived via immunoSEQ multiplex PCR, lists solely in-frame clones and lacks some. Found here are about 170,000 clones, 80% of them singletons; the top ten hold around 7%. The source material was PBMCs. Receptors originate from a man younger than 40 in good health and CMV-seropositive. Both conserved end residues are part of each CDR3. The D gene is left open where the match is weak. Not all rows give a size; the values are once, few, many and, for expanded clones, a class.

d_call	j_call	v_call	clone_size	cdr3_nt	cdr3_aa
.	TRBJ1-2	TRBV5-4	.	TGTGCCAGCAGCTTGGAACAGGGCTATGGCTACACCTTC	CASSLEQGYGYTF
.	TRBJ2-3	TRBV15	.	TGTGCCACCAGCAGGAGGCTGGGTAGCACAGATACGCAGTATTTT	CATSRRLGSTDTQYF
TRBD2	TRBJ2-2	TRBV5-1	.	TGCGCCAGCAGCCGCGACGGGGGGTTCACCGGGGAGCTGTTTTTT	CASSRDGGFTGELFF
.	TRBJ2-2	TRBV11-2	.	TGTGCCAGCAGCTTATACCGGGGAACCGGGGAGCTGTTTTTT	CASSLYRGTGELFF
.	TRBJ1-1	TRBV11-2	.	TGTGCCAGCAGCTTAGACGTAGACAGTTACTACCACGGTGAAGCTTTCTTT	CASSLDVDSYYHGEAFF
TRBD1	TRBJ2-2	TRBV5-1	.	TGCGCCAGCAGGCAAGATTTGGGACAGACCGGGGAGCTGTTTTTT	CASRQDLGQTGELFF
.	TRBJ2-3	TRBV7-9	once	TGTGCCAGCAGCTTAGTAGGAGGGTCAGATACGCAGTATTTT	CASSLVGGSDTQYF
.	TRBJ1-3	TRBV19	.	TGTGCCAGTAGCACGATCAGGTCCCATTTCATCTCCCCCATATATTTT	CASSTIRSHFISPIYF
.	TRBJ2-7	TRBV21-1	.	TGTGCCAGCAGCAAATCGGAGGTCCCTAACTTC	CASSKSEVPNF
.	TRBJ2-7	TRBV6-5	.	TGTGCCAGCAGTTTTGGGACACAGAGCTCCTACGAGCAGTACTTC	CASSFGTQSSYEQYF
TRBD2	TRBJ2-7	TRBV11-2	once	TGTGCCAGCAGCTTAGACGGGGGGGCTAGCTCCTACGAGCAGTACTTC	CASSLDGGASSYEQYF
TRBD2	TRBJ2-2	TRBV28	.	TGTGCCAGCAGGATCATAGCGGGATCCGGGGAGCTGTTTTTT	CASRIIAGSGELFF
.	TRBJ2-2	TRBV7-8	.	TGTGCCAGCAGCTTGCTCAGGTGGACCGGGGAGCTGTTTTTT	CASSLLRWTGELFF
TRBD2	TRBJ2-5	TRBV6-1	.	TGTGCCAGCAGTGAATTTAAGTTGGGCGGGGGGGTCCAAGAGACCCAGTACTTC	CASSEFKLGGGVQETQYF
.	TRBJ1-1	TRBV7-6	.	TGTGCCAGCAGCCGCCGGGACACAGGGGAAGCTTTCTTT	CASSRRDTGEAFF
TRBD1	TRBJ2-3	TRBV15	.	TGTGCCACCAGCAGACGACAGGGGTTCCCTAGCACAGATACGCAGTATTTT	CATSRRQGFPSTDTQYF
.	TRBJ1-2	TRBV6-1	few	TGTGCCAGCAGTTCAGGGCGTGGTAGTAATGGCTACACCTTC	CASSSGRGSNGYTF
TRBD2	TRBJ2-3	TRBV4-3	few	TGCGCCAGCAGCCAAGATAGGGCTAGCGGGGGATTTGGCACAGATACGCAGTATTTT	CASSQDRASGGFGTDTQYF
TRBD1	TRBJ1-2	TRBV7-9	.	TGTTCCAGCAGCTTAACTTCGGGGACAGGGGGTCATGGCTACACCTTC	CSSSLTSGTGGHGYTF
TRBD1	TRBJ1-1	TRBV7-9	.	TGTGCCAGCAGCTTAGGGACAGGCCTTAACACTGAAGCTTTCTTT	CASSLGTGLNTEAFF
TRBD1	TRBJ1-5	TRBV19	.	TGTGCCGTCTCACCCTCGACAGGGAGTAATCAGCCCCAGCATTTT	CAVSPSTGSNQPQHF
TRBD1	TRBJ2-7	TRBV6-1	.	TGTGCCAGCAGTGAATTTGGGACAGGGGTAGGCTACGAGCAGTACTTC	CASSEFGTGVGYEQYF
TRBD1	TRBJ2-2	TRBV4-1	few	TGCGCCAGCAGCCAAGCAGGGGGCCGAACCGGGGAGCTGTTTTTT	CASSQAGGRTGELFF
TRBD2	TRBJ2-5	TRBV2	.	TGTGCCAGCAGTGTTGGCGGGAGGGTGTCGGAGACCCAGTACTTC	CASSVGGRVSETQYF
.	TRBJ2-7	TRBV7-3	.	TGTGCCAGTCAACAGGCCGTCTCCTACGAGCAGTACTTC	CASQQAVSYEQYF
.	TRBJ1-2	TRBV14	.	TGTGCCAGCAGCCAAGGCCGTACAGACGGCTACACCTTC	CASSQGRTDGYTF
.	TRBJ2-5	TRBV19	.	TGTGCCGCACAGGGATCAGGGGAGACCCAGTACTTC	CAAQGSGETQYF
TRBD1	TRBJ2-1	TRBV5-8	.	TGTGCCAGCAGCTTGGTAGGGACAGGGGTTGTCAATGAGCAGTTCTTC	CASSLVGTGVVNEQFF
.	TRBJ1-4	TRBV2	once	TGTGCCAGCAGTAGGACCACGCGGGGTGAAAAACTGTTTTTT	CASSRTTRGEKLFF
.	TRBJ1-1	TRBV9	.	TGTGCCAGCACACAAGAAGCAGGGTTCGTGACTGAAGCTTTCTTT	CASTQEAGFVTEAFF
.	TRBJ1-2	TRBV7-9	few	TGTGCCAGCAGCTTAGCGGAGCTGGATCGAGTTTATGGCTACACCTTC	CASSLAELDRVYGYTF
TRBD2	TRBJ2-5	TRBV5-1	.	TGCGCCAGCAGCGGGGGACTAGCCGGAGAGACCCAGTACTTC	CASSGGLAGETQYF
.	TRBJ1-1	TRBV2	.	TGTGCCAGCAGGACTAGAAAGGGAGGGGAGACTGAAGCTTTCTTT	CASRTRKGGETEAFF
TRBD1	TRBJ1-2	TRBV28	.	TGTGCCAGCAGTTTTGGTAGGAGGGGGCGAGGCTACACCTTC	CASSFGRRGRGYTF
TRBD1	TRBJ1-2	TRBV4-2	.	TGTGCCAGCAGCCAGAATGACAGGGGCGATTTTAACTATGGCTACACCTTC	CASSQNDRGDFNYGYTF
.	TRBJ1-3	TRBV6-5	.	TGTGCCAGCAGTCATCCGGGATTTTCTGGAAACACCATATATTTT	CASSHPGFSGNTIYF
.	TRBJ2-7	TRBV10-2	.	TGCGCCAGCACCCCCAGAACCTCCGAGCAGTACTTC	CASTPRTSEQYF
TRBD1	TRBJ1-1	TRBV19	.	TGTGCCAGCCAAAACCCGGGACAGGGGTCAACTGAAGCTTTCTTT	CASQNPGQGSTEAFF